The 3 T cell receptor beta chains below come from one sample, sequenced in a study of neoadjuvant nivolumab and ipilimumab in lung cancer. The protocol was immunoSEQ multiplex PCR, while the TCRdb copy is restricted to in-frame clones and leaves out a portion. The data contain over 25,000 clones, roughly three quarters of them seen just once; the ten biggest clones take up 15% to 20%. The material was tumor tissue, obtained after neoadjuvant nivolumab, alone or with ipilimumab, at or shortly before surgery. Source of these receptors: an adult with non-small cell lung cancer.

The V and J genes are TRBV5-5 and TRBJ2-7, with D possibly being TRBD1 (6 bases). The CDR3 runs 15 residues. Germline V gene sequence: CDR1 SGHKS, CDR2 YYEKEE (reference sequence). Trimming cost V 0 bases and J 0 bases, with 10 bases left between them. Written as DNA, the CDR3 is TGTGCCAGCAGCTTGGATTGGGGACACTCCTACGAGCAGTACTTC. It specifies CASSLDWGHSYEQYF.

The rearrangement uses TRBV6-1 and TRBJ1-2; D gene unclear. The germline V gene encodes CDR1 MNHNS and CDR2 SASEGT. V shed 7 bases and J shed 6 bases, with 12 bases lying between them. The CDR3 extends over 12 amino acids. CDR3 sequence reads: CASNTGGHGYTF. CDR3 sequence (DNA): TGTGCCAGCAATACGGGAGGGCATGGCTACACCTTC.

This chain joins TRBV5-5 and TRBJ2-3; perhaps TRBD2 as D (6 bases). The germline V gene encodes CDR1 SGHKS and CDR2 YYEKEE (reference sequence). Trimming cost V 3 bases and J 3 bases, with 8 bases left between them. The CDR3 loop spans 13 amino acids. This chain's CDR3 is CASSSGLTDTQYF. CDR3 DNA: TGTGCCAGCAGCTCCGGACTAACAGATACGCAGTATTTT.